This T cell receptor beta chain was captured by sequencing in a study of T cells of healthy individuals. TCRdb re-called the 5' RACE reads through MiXCR, storing one row per CDR3 protein. The sample shows about 60,000 distinct CDR3 sequences, 15% to 20% of them seen only once. This clonotype showed up just a few times. The V and J ends lost 6 bases and 5 bases, in that order; junction bases with no gene match: 2. The germline V gene encodes CDR1 SGHRS and CDR2 YFSETQ. The CDR3 runs 12 residues. The receptor's source is a human donor in good health. V and J are TRBV5-1 and TRBJ2-1, with 7 bases aligning to TRBD2. Here the CDR3 reads CASKRGDNEQFF. CDR3 nucleotides: TGCGCCAGCAAACGGGGGGACAATGAGCAGTTCTTC. Filled out from reference TRBV5-1 and TRBJ2-1, the complete variable domain reads KAGVTQTPRYLIKTRGQQVTLSCSPISGHRSVSWYQQTPGQGLQFLFEYFSETQRNKGNFPGRFSGRQFSNSRSEMNVSTLELGDSALYLCASKRGDNEQFFGPGTRLTVL.